The 25 T cell receptor beta chains below were found in one sample sequenced in a study of blood T cell repertoires in COVID-19 (dated by TCRdb to 2020 to 2021). Preparation of the library involved the immunoSEQ multiplex PCR assay. Here the immuneACCESS table is served through TCRdb, limited to in-frame sequences with V and J called. Missing clones are a known gap in these copies; in checked studies unresolved V genes cover under half, and the rest lacks a known reason. In all, the sample holds about 26,000 clones, and around 82% of those were seen once. The ten largest clonotypes hold under 35% of the sample. Sequenced input: peripheral blood. The receptors were gathered from a human donor in a cohort sampled during active COVID-19.

This clone was observed a handful of times. The rearrangement links TRBV6-4 to TRBJ1-2, with D tentatively TRBD1 (5 bases). CDR1 is MRHNA, CDR2 SNTAGT, per germline. This CDR3 has 17 residues. V was shortened by 7 bases and J by 7 bases, with 28 bases between the two germline ends. The CDR3 coding sequence is TGTGCCAGCATGTTGGGGTCCGGGGGGAAGGGAGGTTGTGGCTACACCTTC. Encoded protein: CASMLGSGGKGGCGYTF.

The genes are TRBV3-1 (or the pseudogene TRBV3-2) and TRBJ2-2; D might be TRBD2 (7 bases). CDR1 LGHDT and CDR2 YNNKEL come from the germline V gene (reference sequence). The CDR3 length is 15 residues. Trimming left V 3 bases short and J 3 bases short, with 11 bases between. CDR3 nucleotide sequence: TGTGCCAGCAGCCATGGAGGGGGGGACACCGGGGAGCTGTTTTTT. This codes for CASSHGGGDTGELFF.

This clone was seen only a few times. V usage is TRBV5-4 and J usage is TRBJ1-2, with TRBD1 identical over 9 bases. The CDR3 has 13 residues. The V gene end was trimmed by 0 bases and the J gene end by 8 bases; junction bases not matched to a gene: 2. The germline CDR1 and CDR2 sequences are SGHNT and YYREEE (reference sequence). In DNA form, the CDR3 reads TGTGCCAGCAGCTTGGGACAGGGGGGCGGCTACACCTTC. This gives the protein CASSLGQGGGYTF.

This clone is categorized as medium-sized. This chain connects TRBV13 to TRBJ2-2, with 15 bases identical to TRBD2. The CDR3 totals 17 residues. Germline-derived CDR1 and CDR2 are PRHDT and FYEKMQ (reference sequence). Unmatched junction bases numbered 2, after V lost 4 bases and J lost 2 bases. The CDR3 loop reads CASSWTSGGDNTGELFF. The CDR3 DNA reads as TGTGCCAGCAGCTGGACTAGCGGGGGGGACAACACCGGGGAGCTGTTTTTT.

This clone was seen a few times. The chain links TRBV3-1 (or the pseudogene TRBV3-2) to TRBJ1-2; 10 bases map to TRBD1. The V gene's germline CDR1 is LGHDT and CDR2 YNNKEL (reference sequence). The length of the CDR3 is 12 residues. The CDR3 protein is CAAGQGIYGYTF. DNA of the CDR3: TGTGCAGCGGGACAGGGGATCTATGGCTACACCTTC.

This rearrangement joins TRBV6-2 or TRBV6-3 to TRBJ2-6, with D perhaps TRBD1 (6 bases). The CDR3 extends over 15 amino acids. V gave up 3 bases and J gave up 2 bases, with 8 bases separating them. Germline loops: CDR1 MNHEY, CDR2 SVGEGT. The CDR3 nucleotides are TGTGCCAGCAGTTATTCAGGGGCTGGGGCCAACGTCCTGACTTTC. Protein product: CASSYSGAGANVLTF.

This clone is medium-sized (0.01 to 0.1%) in the sample. This sequence joins TRBV12-3 or TRBV12-4 and TRBJ2-5; D unclear. Trimming took off 6 bases at V and 5 bases at J, with 7 bases between the two ends. CDR3 length equals 11 residues. CDR3 sequence: CASSYMETQYF. CDR3 nucleotides: TGTGCCAGCAGCTATATGGAGACCCAGTACTTC.

The V call is TRBV3-1 (or the pseudogene TRBV3-2), the J call TRBJ2-1, with D possibly TRBD2 on 5 matching bases. CDR1 and CDR2 from the germline V gene are LGHDT and YNNKEL (reference sequence). The CDR3 length is 15 residues. With 4 bases removed from V and 5 bases from J, the gap between germline ends came to 15 bases. CDR3 DNA sequence: TGTGCCAGCAGCCCCGAGACACGGCGGGACAATGAGCAGTTCTTC. It specifies CASSPETRRDNEQFF.

J is TRBJ1-1 and V is TRBV5-1; D is perhaps TRBD1 (6 bases). The V gene lost 6 bases and the J gene lost 5 bases, with 23 bases spanning the gap. From germline, CDR1 is SGHRS and CDR2 YFSETQ. CDR3 length: 16 residues. CDR3 nucleotides: TGCGCCAGCACCCCCGAGCGGGGGCAAGTATGGACTGAAGCTTTCTTT. The encoded protein is CASTPERGQVWTEAFF.

The chain is built from TRBV12-3 or TRBV12-4 and TRBJ2-7; D uncertain. Trimming cost V 3 bases and J 3 bases, with 9 bases left between them. There are 13 residues in the CDR3. The CDR3 loop is CASSFTNNYEQYF. CDR3 in DNA: TGTGCCAGCAGTTTTACTAACAACTACGAGCAGTACTTC.

The chain carries TRBV30 and TRBJ1-2; a weak D match, TRBD1 (5 bases). CDR3 length: 13 amino acids. V was pared by 0 bases and J by 4 bases, with 9 bases between. The germline V gene encodes CDR1 GTSNPN and CDR2 SVGIG (reference sequence). The CDR3 here is CAWSVARGYGYTF. CDR3 DNA sequence: TGTGCCTGGAGTGTGGCAAGGGGCTATGGCTACACCTTC.

The chain is built from TRBV19 and TRBJ1-5, with a possible D match to TRBD1 (5 bases). The germline V and J ends were trimmed by 5 bases and 0 bases, with 14 bases remaining between them. The germline V gene has CDR1 LNHDA and CDR2 SQIVND (reference sequence). This CDR3 is built from 16 residues. The CDR3 nucleotides are TGTGCCAGTAGTCCTTCTCGGGGGTATAGCAATCAGCCCCAGCATTTT. This encodes CASSPSRGYSNQPQHF.

CDR3 sequence reads: CASSSGRGGGTGEQYF. The CDR3 coding sequence is TGTGCCAGCAGCTCCGGACGAGGGGGCGGGACGGGCGAGCAGTACTTC. The chain is built from TRBV13 and TRBJ2-7; possible D gene TRBD1, 7 bases. Trimming removed 4 bases from V and 6 bases from J, with 22 bases in between. Germline V lookup: CDR1 PRHDT, CDR2 FYEKMQ (reference sequence). This CDR3 comprises 16 residues.

This chain joins TRBV2 and TRBJ2-7; 8 bases line up with TRBD2. Germline V gene sequence: CDR1 SNHLY, CDR2 FYNNEI. The CDR3 contains 15 residues. Losses at the gene ends were 6 bases for V and 3 bases for J; bases not matched to a gene: 10. CDR3 loop: CASRDASGGYYEQYF. The CDR3 DNA follows: TGTGCCAGCAGGGACGCCTCGGGGGGGTACTACGAGCAGTACTTC.

V is TRBV4-1 and J is TRBJ1-1; 8 bases are shared with TRBD1. CDR1 is MGHRA and CDR2 is YSYEKL in the germline V gene. The V and J ends lost 4 bases and 1 base, in that order; junction bases with no gene match: 11. The CDR3 sequence is 17 residues long. The CDR3, as DNA: TGCGCCAGCAGCCTCCGGGACAGGAGAATTTCGAACACTGAAGCTTTCTTT. It encodes CASSLRDRRISNTEAFF.

The chain couples TRBV7-2 to TRBJ2-7; 11 bases are a match to TRBD1. The germline gives CDR1 SGHTA, CDR2 FQGNSA. V lost 5 bases, J lost 4 bases, and 7 bases stayed unmatched. The CDR3 has 15 residues. CDR3 in DNA: TGTGCCAGCAGCAAAGGACAGGGGGCTTTGTACGAGCAGTACTTC. Its translation: CASSKGQGALYEQYF. Filled out from reference TRBV7-2 and TRBJ2-7, the complete variable domain reads GAGVSQSPSNKVTEKGKDVELRCDPISGHTALYWYRQSLGQGLEFLIYFQGNSAPDKSGLPSDRFSAERTGGSVSTLTIQRTQQEDSAVYLCASSKGQGALYEQYFGPGTRLTVT.

In this sample, this clone turned up once. The chain joins TRBV29-1 to TRBJ2-3; the D gene is possibly TRBD1 (5 bases). The V end lost 4 bases, the J end lost 8 bases, and 13 bases lay between the germline ends. The CDR3 is made up of 12 amino acids. CDR1 and CDR2 (germline): SQVTM, ANQGSEA. CDR3 loop: CSVALQGVTQYF. The CDR3 bases are TGCAGCGTTGCCTTGCAGGGTGTTACGCAGTATTTT.

The rearrangement joins TRBV7-9 to TRBJ2-5; 7 bases match TRBD1. The CDR3 totals 15 residues. Per germline, CDR1 SEHNR and CDR2 FQNEAQ (reference sequence). With V trimmed by 4 bases and J by 0 bases, 5 bases remained unmatched. The CDR3 protein is CASSSGQTNQETQYF. Written as DNA, the CDR3 is TGTGCCAGCAGCTCGGGACAGACAAACCAAGAGACCCAGTACTTC.

This clone was observed a single time. CDR3: CAWETGGLEKLFF. In nucleotides, the CDR3 is TGTGCCTGGGAGACAGGGGGCCTTGAAAAACTGTTTTTT. This chain links TRBV30 with TRBJ1-4, with 10 positions matching TRBD1. The CDR3 spans 13 residues. Germline loops: CDR1 GTSNPN, CDR2 SVGIG (reference sequence). Germline trimming cut 5 bases from V and 7 bases from J; bases unmatched to any gene: 4. Complete variable domain (other parts from reference TRBV30 and TRBJ1-4): SQTIHQWPATLVQPVGSPLSLECTVEGTSNPNLYWYRQAAGRGLQLLFYSVGIGQISSEVPQNLSASRPQDRQFILSSKKLLLSDSGFYLCAWETGGLEKLFFGSGTQLSVL.

The chain is built from TRBV6-5 and TRBJ2-3; TRBD2 might be the D (6 bases). This CDR3 has 16 amino acids. Trimming took 0 bases from V and 6 from J, leaving 16 bases between them. CDR1 is MNHEY and CDR2 is SVGAGI in the germline V gene. CDR3 sequence reads: CASSYSKRRLGDTQYF. The CDR3 nucleotides are TGTGCCAGCAGTTACTCGAAGAGGAGACTAGGTGATACGCAGTATTTT.

This clone was observed once. V gene TRBV2 combines with J gene TRBJ1-3, with a possible D match to TRBD1 (5 bases). The CDR3 extends over 14 amino acids. Germline CDR1 SNHLY, CDR2 FYNNEI. With 8 bases removed from V and 0 bases from J, the gap between germline ends came to 11 bases. Here the CDR3 reads CASDGQISGNTIYF. The CDR3 DNA follows: TGTGCCAGCGACGGACAAATCTCTGGAAACACCATATATTTT.

The chain is built from TRBV11-2 and TRBJ2-3; 9 bases align to TRBD2. The length of the CDR3 is 15 residues. CDR1 and CDR2 (germline): SGHAT, FQNNGV. Here the CDR3 reads CATRGASGVTDTQYF. For the CDR3, the DNA is TGTGCTACTCGCGGGGCTAGCGGGGTGACAGATACGCAGTATTTT.

The genes are TRBV7-8 and TRBJ1-5; D is undetermined. The V gene lost 5 bases and the J gene lost 0 bases, with 11 bases spanning the gap. Germline assignment: CDR1 SGHVS and CDR2 FQNEAQ. The CDR3 sequence is 15 residues long. The CDR3, as DNA: TGTGCCAGCAGCCAAACACCGTATAGCAATCAGCCCCAGCATTTT. Translated, it gives CASSQTPYSNQPQHF.

The chain couples TRBV27 to TRBJ2-6; 9 bases are shared with TRBD2. CDR1 MNHEY and CDR2 SMNVEV come from the germline V gene (reference sequence). The ends lost 5 bases at V and 4 bases at J; junction bases unmatched: 12. The CDR3 totals 18 residues. This CDR3 reads CASSPLTSGLKGANVLTF. Written as DNA, the CDR3 is TGTGCCAGCAGTCCACTGACTAGCGGTCTTAAAGGGGCCAACGTCCTGACTTTC.

This clone was detected only a few times. The V gene is TRBV7-2, the J gene TRBJ1-4, with D possibly matching TRBD1 (5 bases). The CDR3 is made up of 15 amino acids. Trimming removed 3 bases from V and 5 bases from J, with 13 bases in between. Germline V CDR1 and CDR2: SGHTA, FQGNSA. In DNA, the CDR3 is TGTGCCAGCAGCTTCTCGGGGGGTGGAAATGAAAAACTGTTTTTT. Translation gives CASSFSGGGNEKLFF. The variable domain in full, with the rest retrieved from reference TRBV7-2 and TRBJ1-4, is GAGVSQSPSNKVTEKGKDVELRCDPISGHTALYWYRQSLGQGLEFLIYFQGNSAPDKSGLPSDRFSAERTGGSVSTLTIQRTQQEDSAVYLCASSFSGGGNEKLFFGSGTQLSVL.